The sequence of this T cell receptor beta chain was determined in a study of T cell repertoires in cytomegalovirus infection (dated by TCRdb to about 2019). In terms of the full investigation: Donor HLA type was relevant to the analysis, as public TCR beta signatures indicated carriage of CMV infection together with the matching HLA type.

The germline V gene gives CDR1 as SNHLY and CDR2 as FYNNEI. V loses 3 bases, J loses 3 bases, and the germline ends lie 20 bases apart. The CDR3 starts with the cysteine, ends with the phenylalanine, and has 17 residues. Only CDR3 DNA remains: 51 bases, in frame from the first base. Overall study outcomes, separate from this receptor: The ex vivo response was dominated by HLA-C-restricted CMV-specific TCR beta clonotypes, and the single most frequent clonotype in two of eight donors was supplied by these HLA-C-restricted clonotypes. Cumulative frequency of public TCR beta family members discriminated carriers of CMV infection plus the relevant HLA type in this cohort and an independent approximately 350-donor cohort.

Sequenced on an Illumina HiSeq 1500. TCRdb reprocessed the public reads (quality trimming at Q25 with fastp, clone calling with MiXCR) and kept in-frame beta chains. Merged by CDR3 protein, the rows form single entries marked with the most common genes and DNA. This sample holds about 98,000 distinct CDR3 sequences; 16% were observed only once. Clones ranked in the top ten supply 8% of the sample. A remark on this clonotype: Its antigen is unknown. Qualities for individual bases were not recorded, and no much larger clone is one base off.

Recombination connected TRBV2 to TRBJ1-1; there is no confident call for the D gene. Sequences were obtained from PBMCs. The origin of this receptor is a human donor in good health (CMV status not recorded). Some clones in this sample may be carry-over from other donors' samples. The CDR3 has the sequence CASSEPSAGVWDTEAFF. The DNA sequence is TGTGCCAGCAGTGAGCCCTCGGCCGGGGTGTGGGACACTGAAGCTTTCTTT.